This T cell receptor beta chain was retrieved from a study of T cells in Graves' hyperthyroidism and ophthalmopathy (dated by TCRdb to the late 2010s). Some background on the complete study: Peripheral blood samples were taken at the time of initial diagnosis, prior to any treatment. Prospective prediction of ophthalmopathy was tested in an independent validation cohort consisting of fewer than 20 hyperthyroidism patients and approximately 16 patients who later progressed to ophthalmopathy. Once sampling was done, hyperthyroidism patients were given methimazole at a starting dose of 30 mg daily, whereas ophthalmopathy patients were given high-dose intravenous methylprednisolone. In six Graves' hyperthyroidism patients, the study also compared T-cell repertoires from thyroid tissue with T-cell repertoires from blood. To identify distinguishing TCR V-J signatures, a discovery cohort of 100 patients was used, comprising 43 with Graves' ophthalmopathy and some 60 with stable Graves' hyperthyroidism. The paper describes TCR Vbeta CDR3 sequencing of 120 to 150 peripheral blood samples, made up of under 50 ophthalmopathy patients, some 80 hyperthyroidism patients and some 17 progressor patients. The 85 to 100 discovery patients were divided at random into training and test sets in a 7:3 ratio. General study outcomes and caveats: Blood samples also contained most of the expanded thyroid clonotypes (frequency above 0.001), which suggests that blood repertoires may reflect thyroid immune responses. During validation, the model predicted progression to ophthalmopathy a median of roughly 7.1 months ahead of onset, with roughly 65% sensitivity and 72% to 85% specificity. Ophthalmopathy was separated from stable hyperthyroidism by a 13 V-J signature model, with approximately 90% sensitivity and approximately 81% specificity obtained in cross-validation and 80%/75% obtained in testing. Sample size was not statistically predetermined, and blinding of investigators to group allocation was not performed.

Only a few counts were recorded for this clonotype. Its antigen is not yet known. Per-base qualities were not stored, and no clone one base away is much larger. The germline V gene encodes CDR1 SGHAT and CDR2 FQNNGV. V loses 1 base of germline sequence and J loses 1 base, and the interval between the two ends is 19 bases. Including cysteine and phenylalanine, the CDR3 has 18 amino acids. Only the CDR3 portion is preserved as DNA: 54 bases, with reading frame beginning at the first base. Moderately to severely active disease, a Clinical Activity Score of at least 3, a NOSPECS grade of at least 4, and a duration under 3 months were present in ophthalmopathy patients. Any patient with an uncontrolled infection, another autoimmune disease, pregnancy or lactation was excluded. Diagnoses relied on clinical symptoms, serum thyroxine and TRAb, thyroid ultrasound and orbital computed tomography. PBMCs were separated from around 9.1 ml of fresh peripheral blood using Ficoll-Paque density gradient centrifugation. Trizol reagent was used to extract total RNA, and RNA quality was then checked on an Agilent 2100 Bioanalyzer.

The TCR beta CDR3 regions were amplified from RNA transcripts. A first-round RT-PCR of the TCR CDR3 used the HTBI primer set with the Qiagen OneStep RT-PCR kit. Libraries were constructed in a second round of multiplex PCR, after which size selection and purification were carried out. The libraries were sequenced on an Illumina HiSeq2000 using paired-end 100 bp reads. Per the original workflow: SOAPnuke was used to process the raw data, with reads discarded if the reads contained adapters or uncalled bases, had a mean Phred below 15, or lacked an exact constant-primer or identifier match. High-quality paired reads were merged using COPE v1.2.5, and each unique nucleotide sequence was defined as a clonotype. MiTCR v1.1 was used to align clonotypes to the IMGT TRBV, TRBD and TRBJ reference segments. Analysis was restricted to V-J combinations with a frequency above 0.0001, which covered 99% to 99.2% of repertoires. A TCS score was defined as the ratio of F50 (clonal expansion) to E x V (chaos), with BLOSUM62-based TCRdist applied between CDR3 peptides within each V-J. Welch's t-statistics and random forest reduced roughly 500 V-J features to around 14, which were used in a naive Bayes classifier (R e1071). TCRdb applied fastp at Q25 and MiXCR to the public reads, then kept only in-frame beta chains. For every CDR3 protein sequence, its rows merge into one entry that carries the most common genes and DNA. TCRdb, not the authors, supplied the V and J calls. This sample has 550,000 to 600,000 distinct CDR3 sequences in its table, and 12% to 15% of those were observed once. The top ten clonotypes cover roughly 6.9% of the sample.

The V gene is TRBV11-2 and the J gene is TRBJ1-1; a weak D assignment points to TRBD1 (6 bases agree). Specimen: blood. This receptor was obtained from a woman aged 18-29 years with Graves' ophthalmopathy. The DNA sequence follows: TGTGCCAGCAGCTTAGTTAATTTTTTAGGACAGCCGAACACTGAAGCTTTCTTT. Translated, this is CASSLVNFLGQPNTEAFF.